Included here is one TCR beta chain sequence, with context. The sample holds other DNA sequences that translate to the same CDR3. The data derive from a study of OX40 agonist ivuxolimab in advanced cancers. About the study: Enrolled patients in dose escalation had cancers that were hepatocellular carcinoma, melanoma, renal cell or head and neck cancer.

This table comes from immunoSEQ multiplex PCR, and its TCRdb copy is limited to in-frame clones, with some not included. Of about 15,000 clones in the sample, roughly 85% were seen once. V shed 4 bases and J shed 3 bases, with 6 bases lying between them. CDR3 length: 12 amino acids. CDR1 and CDR2 (germline): SQVTM, ANQGSEA. The chain has TRBV29-1 and TRBJ2-2; D remains unclear. Sequences were derived from CD4+ or CD8+ T cells sorted from blood, sampled in a trial of the OX40 agonist ivuxolimab. This receptor was taken from an adult with an advanced solid tumor such as melanoma, head and neck, liver or kidney cancer. The CDR3 bases are TGCAGCGTTGGAGGCTACACCGGGGAGCTGTTTTTT. It translates to CSVGGYTGELFF.